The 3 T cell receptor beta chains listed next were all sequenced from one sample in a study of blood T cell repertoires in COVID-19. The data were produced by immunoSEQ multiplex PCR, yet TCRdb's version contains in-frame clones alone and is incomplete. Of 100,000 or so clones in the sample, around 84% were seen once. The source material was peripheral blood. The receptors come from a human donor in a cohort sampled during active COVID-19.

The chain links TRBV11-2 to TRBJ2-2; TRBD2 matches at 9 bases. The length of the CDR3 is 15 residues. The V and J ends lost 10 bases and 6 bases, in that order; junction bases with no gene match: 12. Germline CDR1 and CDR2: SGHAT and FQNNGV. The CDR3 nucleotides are TGTGCCACCTCTACGGCGGGGGGGCCTTCCGGGGAGCTGTTTTTT. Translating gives CATSTAGGPSGELFF.

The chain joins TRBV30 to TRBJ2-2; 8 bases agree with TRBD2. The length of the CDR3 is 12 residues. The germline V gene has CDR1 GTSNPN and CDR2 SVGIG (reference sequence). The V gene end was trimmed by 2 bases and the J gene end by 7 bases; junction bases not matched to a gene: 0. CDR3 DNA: TGTGCCTGGAGTCGGGAGGGCGGGGAGCTGTTTTTT. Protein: CAWSREGGELFF.

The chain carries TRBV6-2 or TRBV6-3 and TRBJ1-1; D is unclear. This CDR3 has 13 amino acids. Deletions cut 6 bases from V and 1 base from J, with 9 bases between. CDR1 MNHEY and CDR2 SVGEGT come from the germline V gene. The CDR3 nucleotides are TGTGCCAGCAGCCTTACTCAGAACACTGAAGCTTTCTTT. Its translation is CASSLTQNTEAFF.